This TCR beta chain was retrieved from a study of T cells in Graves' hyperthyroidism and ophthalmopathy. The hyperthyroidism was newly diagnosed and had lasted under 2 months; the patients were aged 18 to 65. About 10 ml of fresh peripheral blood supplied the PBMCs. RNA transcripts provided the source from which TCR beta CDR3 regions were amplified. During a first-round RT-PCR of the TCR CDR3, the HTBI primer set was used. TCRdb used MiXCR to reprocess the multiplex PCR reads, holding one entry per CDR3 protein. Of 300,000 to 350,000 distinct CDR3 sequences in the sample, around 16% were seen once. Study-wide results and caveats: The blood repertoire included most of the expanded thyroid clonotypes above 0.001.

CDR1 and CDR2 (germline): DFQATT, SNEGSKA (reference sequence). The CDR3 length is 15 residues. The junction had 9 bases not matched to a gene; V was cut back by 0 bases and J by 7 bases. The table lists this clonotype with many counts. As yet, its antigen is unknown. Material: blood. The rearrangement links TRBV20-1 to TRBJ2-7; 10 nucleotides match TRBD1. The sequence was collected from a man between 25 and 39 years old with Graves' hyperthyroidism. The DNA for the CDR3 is TGCAGTGCTAGAGACCGGGACAGGGGAACTATAGAGCAGTACTTC. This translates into CSARDRDRGTIEQYF.